This is a list of T cell receptor beta chains from one sample in a study of cytomegalovirus exposure and HLA in healthy donors. Sequencing was performed with immunoSEQ multiplex PCR; in TCRdb, only in-frame clones are kept and a portion is missing. The sample contains around 130,000 clones, less than 80% of which appear only once. The specimen sequenced was PBMCs. Receptors were obtained from a middle-aged man in good health and CMV-seropositive. CDR3s include the opening cysteine and the closing phenylalanine or tryptophan. Fields, in order: clone size, J gene, D gene, V gene, CDR3 DNA, CDR3 protein. The D gene is left open where the match is weak. Clone size is not always given. Where it is, it says once, few, many or a class for expanded clones.

>-|TRBJ2-7|-|TRBV19
TGTGCCAGTAGTATTGGGGCGGCAGGCTACGAGCAGTACTTC
CASSIGAAGYEQYF
>-|TRBJ1-2|TRBD1|TRBV9
TGTGCCAGCAGCGTGGGACAGGGTAGTTATGGCTACACCTTC
CASSVGQGSYGYTF
>-|TRBJ1-2|-|TRBV30
TGTGCCTGGACCACAGGGTCGGTTGGCTACACCTTC
CAWTTGSVGYTF
>-|TRBJ1-1|-|TRBV15
TGTGCCACCAGCAGGACCTCGGGGCAGGGAGGCACTGAAGCTTTCTTT
CATSRTSGQGGTEAFF
>-|TRBJ2-7|TRBD2|TRBV5-1
TGCGCCAGCAGCCCCATTAGACTAGCGGGAGTCGGGGGTTTCTACGAGCAGTACTTC
CASSPIRLAGVGGFYEQYF
>-|TRBJ2-7|-|TRBV5-1
TGCGCCAGCAGCTTAAAGGCCGGGTACGAGCAGTACTTC
CASSLKAGYEQYF
>few|TRBJ1-1|-|TRBV27
TGTGCCAGCAGCCGTAAGGGGCGGGGCGGAACCATGAACACTGAAGCTTTCTTT
CASSRKGRGGTMNTEAFF
>-|TRBJ1-1|TRBD1|TRBV2
TGTGCCAGCACCAAAGTGACAGGGTTGAACACTGAAGCTTTCTTT
CASTKVTGLNTEAFF
>-|TRBJ2-2|TRBD1|TRBV27
TGTGCCAGCAGTTTATACCGGACAGGGTTCACCGGGGAGCTGTTTTTT
CASSLYRTGFTGELFF
>-|TRBJ1-3|-|TRBV28
TGTGCCAGCATGAGGGCTGGAAACACCATATATTTT
CASMRAGNTIYF
>-|TRBJ1-1|-|TRBV4-2
TGTGCCAGCAGCCACCGTCAGGGGTCGAACACTGAAGCTTTCTTT
CASSHRQGSNTEAFF
>-|TRBJ2-1|-|TRBV15
TGTGCCACCAGCTTAGGCGGGGGCCCCTTGATTTTTCCCATCAGCCGGTTCTTC
CATSLGGGPLIFPISRFF
>-|TRBJ1-1|TRBD1|TRBV5-6
TGTGCCAGCAGCAAGGACAGGGGGAAGGTGAACACTGAAGCTTTCTTT
CASSKDRGKVNTEAFF
>-|TRBJ2-5|TRBD2|TRBV27
TGTGCCAGCAGACTCCTAGCGGGGCAAGAGACCCAGTACTTC
CASRLLAGQETQYF
>-|TRBJ1-1|-|TRBV4-2
TGTGCCAGCAGCCAAGATGCCCTGGGTAGGGAGGCTTTCTTT
CASSQDALGREAFF
>few|TRBJ2-1|-|TRBV6-5
TGTGCCAGCAGACGAACTAGCCGAGGTGGAGTTGAGCAGTTCTTC
CASRRTSRGGVEQFF
>-|TRBJ1-1|-|TRBV6-1
TGTGCCAGCAGAACCCTGGGCCGGACTGAAGCTTTCTTT
CASRTLGRTEAFF
>-|TRBJ2-1|TRBD2|TRBV30
TGTGCCTGGAGTGTCGCCGGGGGGGATGAGCAGTTCTTC
CAWSVAGGDEQFF
>once|TRBJ1-6|-|TRBV28
TGTGCCAGCAGTACTAGCACGATAATCTATAATTCACCCCTCCACTTT
CASSTSTIIYNSPLHF
>few|TRBJ1-1|-|TRBV6-4
TGTGCCAGCAGAATCGGAGGAGGAAACACTGAAGCTTTCTTT
CASRIGGGNTEAFF
>few|TRBJ2-3|TRBD2|TRBV2
TGTGCCACGAAAACTAGCGGGGTTGGAGATACGCAGTATTTT
CATKTSGVGDTQYF
>-|TRBJ2-5|-|TRBV6-5
TGTGCCAGCGGCGGGTACCAAGAGACCCAGTACTTC
CASGGYQETQYF
>-|TRBJ1-5|TRBD1|TRBV12-5
TGTGCTAGTGGTTTGGTAACGGACAGGAATCAGCCCCAGCATTTT
CASGLVTDRNQPQHF
>few|TRBJ2-7|-|TRBV2
TGTGCCAGCAGTGAACAAGGACAGATATCGTACGAGCAGTACTTC
CASSEQGQISYEQYF
>few|TRBJ2-7|TRBD1|TRBV28
TGTGCCAGCAGACCACCCATGAAGGGGGCGGGCGAGCAGTACTTC
CASRPPMKGAGEQYF
>-|TRBJ2-2|TRBD1|TRBV10-3
TGTGCCATCAGGGGGACAGGGGTGAGCACCGGGGAGCTGTTTTTT
CAIRGTGVSTGELFF
>few|TRBJ2-5|TRBD2|TRBV7-2
TGTGCCAGCAGCTTAGGAACTAGCGGGAGGGGTTTGGAGACCCAGTACTTC
CASSLGTSGRGLETQYF
>-|TRBJ2-5|TRBD2|TRBV7-6
TGTGCCAGCAGCTTAAGGCTAGCGGGGGCCGGTCAAGAGACCCAGTACTTC
CASSLRLAGAGQETQYF
>-|TRBJ2-5|TRBD2|TRBV5-1
TGCGCCAGCAGCCCGGTCTGGCGTCGGGGGGGAGAGACCCAGTACTTC
CASSPVWRRGGETQYF
>-|TRBJ1-2|-|TRBV5-6
TGTGCCAGCAGCTTGGGACTGGTGTGGAGTTATGGCTACACCTTC
CASSLGLVWSYGYTF
>-|TRBJ2-1|-|TRBV7-9
TGTGCCAGCAGCTTAGTACAGTATGAGCAGTTCTTC
CASSLVQYEQFF
>once|TRBJ2-1|TRBD2|TRBV27
TGTGCCAGCAGGGGACTAGCGGGAGGCTCCTACAATGAGCAGTTCTTC
CASRGLAGGSYNEQFF
>-|TRBJ1-2|-|TRBV4-1
TGCGCCAGCAGCCAAGTTATGACAGTATGGTCCTATGGCTACACCTTC
CASSQVMTVWSYGYTF
>-|TRBJ2-7|TRBD2|TRBV7-8
TGTGCCAGCAGCCCGGGACTAGCGGGAGCCGGGCAGTACTTC
CASSPGLAGAGQYF
>-|TRBJ2-7|-|TRBV30
TGTGCCATGACAGTTGGCGCCTACGAGCAGTACTTC
CAMTVGAYEQYF